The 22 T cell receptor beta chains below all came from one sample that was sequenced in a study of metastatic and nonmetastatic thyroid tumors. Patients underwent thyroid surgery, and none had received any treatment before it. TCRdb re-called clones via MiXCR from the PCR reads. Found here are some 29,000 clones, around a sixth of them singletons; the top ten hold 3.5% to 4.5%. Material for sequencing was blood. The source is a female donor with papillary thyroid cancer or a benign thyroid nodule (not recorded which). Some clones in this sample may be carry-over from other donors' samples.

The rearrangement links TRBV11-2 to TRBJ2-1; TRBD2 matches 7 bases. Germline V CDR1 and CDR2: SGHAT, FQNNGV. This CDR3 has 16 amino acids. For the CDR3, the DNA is TGTGTCACCAGCCATGCGTGGGGCCGGGAGGTTCTTGAGCAGTTCTTC. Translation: CVTSHAWGREVLEQFF. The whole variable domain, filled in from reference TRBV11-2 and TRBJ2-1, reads EAGVAQSPRYKIIEKRQSVAFWCNPISGHATLYWYQQILGQGPKLLIQFQNNGVVDDSQLPKDRFSAERLKGVDSTLKIQPAKLEDSAVYLCVTSHAWGREVLEQFFGPGTRLTVL.

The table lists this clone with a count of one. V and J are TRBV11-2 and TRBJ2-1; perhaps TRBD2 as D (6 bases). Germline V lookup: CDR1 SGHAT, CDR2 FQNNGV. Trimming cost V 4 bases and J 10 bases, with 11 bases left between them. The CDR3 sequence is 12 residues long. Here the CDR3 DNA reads TGTGCCAGCAGCTCGGGACTCCGAGAGCAGTTCTTC. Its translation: CASSSGLREQFF.

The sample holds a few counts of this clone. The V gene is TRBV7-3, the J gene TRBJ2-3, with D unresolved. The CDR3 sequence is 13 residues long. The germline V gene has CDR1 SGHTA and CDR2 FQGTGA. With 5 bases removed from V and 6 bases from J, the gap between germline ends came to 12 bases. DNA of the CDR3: TGTGCCAGCAGCCCCACCCCGGTGGATACGCAGTATTTT. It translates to CASSPTPVDTQYF.

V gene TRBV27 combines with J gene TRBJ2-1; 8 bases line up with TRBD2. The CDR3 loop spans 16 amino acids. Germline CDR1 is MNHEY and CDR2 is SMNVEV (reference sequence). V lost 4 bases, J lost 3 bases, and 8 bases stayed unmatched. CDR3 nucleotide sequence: TGTGCCAGCAGTTCGCCCCCGGGACTAGTCTACAATGAGCAGTTCTTC. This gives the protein CASSSPPGLVYNEQFF.

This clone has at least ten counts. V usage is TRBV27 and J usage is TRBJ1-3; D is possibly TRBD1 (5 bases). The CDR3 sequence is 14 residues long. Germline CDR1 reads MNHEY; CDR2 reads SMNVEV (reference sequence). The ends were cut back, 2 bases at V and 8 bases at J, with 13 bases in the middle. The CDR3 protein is CASSLPGGLHTIYF. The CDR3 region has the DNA TGTGCCAGCAGTTTACCCGGGGGATTGCACACCATATATTTT.

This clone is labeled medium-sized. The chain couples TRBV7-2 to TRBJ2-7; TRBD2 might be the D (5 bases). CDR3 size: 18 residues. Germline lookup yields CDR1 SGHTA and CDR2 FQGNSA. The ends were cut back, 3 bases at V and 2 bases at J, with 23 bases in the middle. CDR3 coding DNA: TGTGCCAGCAGCTTGGGCGGGTCCCACCCCACTACCCCCTACGAGCAGTACTTC. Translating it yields CASSLGGSHPTTPYEQYF. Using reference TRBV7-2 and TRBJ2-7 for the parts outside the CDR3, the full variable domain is GAGVSQSPSNKVTEKGKDVELRCDPISGHTALYWYRQSLGQGLEFLIYFQGNSAPDKSGLPSDRFSAERTGGSVSTLTIQRTQQEDSAVYLCASSLGGSHPTTPYEQYFGPGTRLTVT.

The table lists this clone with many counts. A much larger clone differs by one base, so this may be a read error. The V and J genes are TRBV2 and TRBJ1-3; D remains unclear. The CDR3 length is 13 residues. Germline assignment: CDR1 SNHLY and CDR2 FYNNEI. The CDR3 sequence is CAGRLLEGNTIYF. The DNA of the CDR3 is TGTGCCGGCAGGCTGCTCGAGGGAAACACCATATATTTT.

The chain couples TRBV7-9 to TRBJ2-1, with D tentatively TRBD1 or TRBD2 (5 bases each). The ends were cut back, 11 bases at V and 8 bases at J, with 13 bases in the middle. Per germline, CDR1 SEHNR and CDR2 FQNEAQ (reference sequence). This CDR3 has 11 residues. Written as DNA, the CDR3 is TGTGCCTCGGAGATGGGGGATGAGCAGTTCTTC. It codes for CASEMGDEQFF.

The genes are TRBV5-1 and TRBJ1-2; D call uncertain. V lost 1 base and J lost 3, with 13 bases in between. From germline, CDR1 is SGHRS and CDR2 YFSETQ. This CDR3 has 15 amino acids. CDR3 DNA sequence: TGCGCCAGCAGCTTGTCCCCTGACATGGACTATGGCTACACCTTC. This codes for CASSLSPDMDYGYTF.

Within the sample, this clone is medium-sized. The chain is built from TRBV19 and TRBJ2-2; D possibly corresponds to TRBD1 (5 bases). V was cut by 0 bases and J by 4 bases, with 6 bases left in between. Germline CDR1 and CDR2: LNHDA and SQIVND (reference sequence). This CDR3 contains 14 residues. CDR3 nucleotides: TGTGCCAGTAGTATAGATGGGGCCACCGGGGAGCTGTTTTTT. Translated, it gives CASSIDGATGELFF.

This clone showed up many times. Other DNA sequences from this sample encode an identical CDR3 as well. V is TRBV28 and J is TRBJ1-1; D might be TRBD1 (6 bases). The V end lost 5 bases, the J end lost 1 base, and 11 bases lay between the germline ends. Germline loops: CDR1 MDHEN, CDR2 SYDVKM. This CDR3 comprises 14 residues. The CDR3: CASSPGQSNTEAFF. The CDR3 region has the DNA TGTGCCAGCAGTCCCGGACAGTCGAACACTGAAGCTTTCTTT.

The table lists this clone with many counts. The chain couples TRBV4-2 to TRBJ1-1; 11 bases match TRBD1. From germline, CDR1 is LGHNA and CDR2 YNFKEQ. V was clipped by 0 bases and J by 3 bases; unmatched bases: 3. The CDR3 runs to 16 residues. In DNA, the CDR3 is TGTGCCAGCAGCCAAGATCCGGACAGGGGGCACACTGAAGCTTTCTTT. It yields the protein CASSQDPDRGHTEAFF.

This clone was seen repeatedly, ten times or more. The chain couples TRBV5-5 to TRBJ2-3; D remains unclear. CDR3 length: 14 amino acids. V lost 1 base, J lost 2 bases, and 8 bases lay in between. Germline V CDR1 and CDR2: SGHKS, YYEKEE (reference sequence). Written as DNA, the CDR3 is TGTGCCAGCAGCTTGTCGCGGTTCACAGATACGCAGTATTTT. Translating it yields CASSLSRFTDTQYF. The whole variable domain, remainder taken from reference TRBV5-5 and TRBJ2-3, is DAGVTQSPTHLIKTRGQQVTLRCSPISGHKSVSWYQQVLGQGPQFIFQYYEKEERGRGNFPDRFSARQFPNYSSELNVNALLLGDSALYLCASSLSRFTDTQYFGPGTRLTVL.

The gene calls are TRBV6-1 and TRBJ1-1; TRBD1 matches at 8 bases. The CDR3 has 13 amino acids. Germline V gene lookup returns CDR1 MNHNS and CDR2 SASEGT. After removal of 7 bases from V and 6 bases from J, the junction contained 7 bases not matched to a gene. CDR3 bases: TGTGCCAGCATCTCCCTGGACAGGGCTGAAGCTTTCTTT. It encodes CASISLDRAEAFF.

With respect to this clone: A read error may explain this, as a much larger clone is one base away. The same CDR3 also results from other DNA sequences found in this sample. CDR3 DNA: TGTGCCGGCAGCCCTCGTACTAGTACCACAGATACGCAGTATTTT. Translated, it gives CAGSPRTSTTDTQYF. The chain is built from TRBV13 and TRBJ2-3, with D possibly TRBD2 on 5 matching bases. CDR3 size: 15 residues. Germline assignment: CDR1 PRHDT and CDR2 FYEKMQ (reference sequence).

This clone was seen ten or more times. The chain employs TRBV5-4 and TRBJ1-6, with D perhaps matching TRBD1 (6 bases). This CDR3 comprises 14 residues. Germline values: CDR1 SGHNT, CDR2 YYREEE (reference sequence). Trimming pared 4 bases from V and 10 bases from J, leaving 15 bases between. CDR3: CASSVQGAGSPLHF. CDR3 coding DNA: TGTGCCAGCAGCGTACAGGGAGCTGGGTCACCCCTCCACTTT.

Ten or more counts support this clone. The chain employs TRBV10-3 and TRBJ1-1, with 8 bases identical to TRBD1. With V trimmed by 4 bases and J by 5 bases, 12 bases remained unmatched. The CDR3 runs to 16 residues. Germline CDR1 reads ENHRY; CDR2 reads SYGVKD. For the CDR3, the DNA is TGTGCCATCAGTGGGGCGGGCGGACAGGGAGGGACTGAAGCTTTCTTT. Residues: CAISGAGGQGGTEAFF.

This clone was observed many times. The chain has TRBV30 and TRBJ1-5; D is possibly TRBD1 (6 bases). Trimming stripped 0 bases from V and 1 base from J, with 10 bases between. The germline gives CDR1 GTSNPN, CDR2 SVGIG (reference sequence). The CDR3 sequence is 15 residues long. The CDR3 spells CAWSVRDTSNQPQHF. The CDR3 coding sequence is TGTGCCTGGAGTGTACGGGACACCAGCAATCAGCCCCAGCATTTT.

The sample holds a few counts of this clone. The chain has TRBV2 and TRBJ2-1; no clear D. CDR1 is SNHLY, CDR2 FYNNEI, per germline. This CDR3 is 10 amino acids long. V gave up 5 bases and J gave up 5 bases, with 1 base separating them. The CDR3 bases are TGTGCCAGCAGTCACAATGAGCAGTTCTTC. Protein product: CASSHNEQFF.

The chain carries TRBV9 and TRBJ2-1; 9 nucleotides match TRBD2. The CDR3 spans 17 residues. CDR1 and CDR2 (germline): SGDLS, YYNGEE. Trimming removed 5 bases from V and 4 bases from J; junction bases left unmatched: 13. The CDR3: CASSSGRGRGGYNEQFF. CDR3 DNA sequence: TGTGCCAGCAGTTCCGGGCGAGGGCGGGGGGGATACAATGAGCAGTTCTTC.

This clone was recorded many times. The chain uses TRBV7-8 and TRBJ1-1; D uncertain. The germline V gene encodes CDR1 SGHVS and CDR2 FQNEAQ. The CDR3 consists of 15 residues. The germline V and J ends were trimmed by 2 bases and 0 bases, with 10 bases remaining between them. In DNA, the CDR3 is TGTGCCAGCAGCTTACAAGACGGCTTGAACACTGAAGCTTTCTTT. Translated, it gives CASSLQDGLNTEAFF.

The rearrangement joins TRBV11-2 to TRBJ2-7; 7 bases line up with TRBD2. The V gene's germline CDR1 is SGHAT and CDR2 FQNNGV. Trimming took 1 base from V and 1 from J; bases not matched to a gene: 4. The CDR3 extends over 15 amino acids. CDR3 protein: CASSLGEGWSYEQYF. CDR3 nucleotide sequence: TGTGCCAGCAGCTTAGGGGAGGGGTGGTCCTACGAGCAGTACTTC.